One and the same sample provided the 17 T cell receptor beta chains below, sequenced in a study of T cell responses to AZD1222 COVID-19 vaccine. Some clones are missing from TCRdb's copy, which holds only in-frame ones; the method was immunoSEQ multiplex PCR. The data show around 180,000 clones, 90% to 95% seen once. The sequencing used peripheral blood, collected 28 days after the second AZD1222 dose. The receptors originated from an adult who received the AZD1222 COVID-19 vaccine.

V gene TRBV6-5 combines with J gene TRBJ1-1, with D unresolved. Germline CDR1 is MNHEY and CDR2 is SVGAGI. The CDR3 extends over 14 amino acids. The V gene lost 5 bases and the J gene lost 2 bases, with 12 bases spanning the gap. The CDR3 region is CASSREALNTEAFF. The CDR3 bases are TGTGCCAGCAGTAGAGAAGCTCTTAACACTGAAGCTTTCTTT.

The chain recombines TRBV7-9 with TRBJ2-3, with 8 bases fitting TRBD1. This CDR3 spans 16 amino acids. The V gene's germline CDR1 is SEHNR and CDR2 FQNEAQ (reference sequence). Trimming at V came to 3 bases and at J to 6 bases, leaving 11 bases not matched to a gene. The DNA of the CDR3 is TGTGCCAGCAGCTTTATGACAGGGGAAGAGGGGGATACGCAGTATTTT. Translated: CASSFMTGEEGDTQYF.

The chain joins TRBV19 to TRBJ1-2; 12 bases are a match to TRBD1. The CDR3 spans 15 residues. V lost 5 bases, J lost 8 bases, and 9 bases stayed unmatched. Germline V CDR1 and CDR2: LNHDA, SQIVND (reference sequence). The CDR3 DNA is TGTGCCAGTAGTGTCGGGACAGGGGGCCTAGCCGGCTACACCTTC. It is translated as CASSVGTGGLAGYTF. The variable domain in full, completed from reference TRBV19 and TRBJ1-2, reads DGGITQSPKYLFRKEGQNVTLSCEQNLNHDAMYWYRQDPGQGLRLIYYSQIVNDFQKGDIAEGYSVSREKKESFPLTVTSAQKNPTAFYLCASSVGTGGLAGYTFGSGTRLTVV.

The chain joins TRBV19 to TRBJ2-7, with a tentative D call TRBD1 (5 bases). CDR1 is LNHDA and CDR2 is SQIVND in the germline V gene (reference sequence). The CDR3 is 14 amino acids. Trimming took 7 bases from V and 2 from J, leaving 15 bases between them. The CDR3 sequence: CASTAAGPAYEQYF. The CDR3 DNA sequence: TGTGCCAGTACCGCGGCAGGGCCGGCCTACGAGCAGTACTTC.

The chain combines TRBV27 with TRBJ2-7, with 9 bases aligning to TRBD2. The V gene's germline CDR1 is MNHEY and CDR2 SMNVEV (reference sequence). The CDR3 loop spans 15 amino acids. The J segment lost 7 bases and the V segment lost 6 bases, leaving 13 bases of the junction unmatched. The CDR3 sequence: CASRVSGTSLREQYF. The CDR3 coding sequence is TGTGCCAGCAGGGTCTCCGGGACTAGCCTGCGGGAGCAGTACTTC.

This clone appeared once. The chain couples TRBV5-8 to TRBJ1-1, with 8 bases fitting TRBD1. V was pared by 5 bases and J by 1 base, with 10 bases of the junction left unmatched. CDR1 and CDR2 (germline): SGHTS, YDEGEE. The CDR3 extends over 16 amino acids. CDR3 nucleotide sequence: TGTGCCAGCAGGGACAGGGTTAAGCTTACGAACACTGAAGCTTTCTTT. Its translation: CASRDRVKLTNTEAFF.

The chain combines TRBV9 with TRBJ1-2; 7 bases are a match to TRBD1. The junction had 7 bases not matched to a gene; V was cut back by 3 bases and J by 5 bases. The CDR3 contains 14 residues. Germline V gene data show CDR1 as SGDLS and CDR2 as YYNGEE. CDR3 DNA sequence: TGTGCCAGCAGCGGCACCGGGACAGCTTATGGCTACACCTTC. It specifies CASSGTGTAYGYTF.

The genes are TRBV7-2 and TRBJ1-2; 7 bases map to TRBD1. The germline gives CDR1 SGHTA, CDR2 FQGNSA. The CDR3 contains 14 residues. V dropped 5 bases and J dropped 6; count of bases not matched to a gene: 9. Written as DNA, the CDR3 is TGTGCCAGCAGCCCGACAGGGTTGAGGGATGGCTACACCTTC. This encodes CASSPTGLRDGYTF.

The chain links TRBV27 to TRBJ1-1; 7 nucleotides agree with TRBD1. Trimming at V came to 2 bases and at J to 4 bases, leaving 7 bases not matched to a gene. The CDR3 consists of 15 residues. The germline V gene has CDR1 MNHEY and CDR2 SMNVEV (reference sequence). DNA of the CDR3: TGTGCCAGCAGTTTACACGGGACAGTTAGCACTGAAGCTTTCTTT. As protein: CASSLHGTVSTEAFF.

The chain joins TRBV29-1 to TRBJ2-7; 11 bases map to TRBD1. Trimming cost V 4 bases and J 5 bases; bases outside gene matches: 10. The germline V gene has CDR1 SQVTM and CDR2 ANQGSEA. The CDR3 sequence is 15 residues long. CDR3 sequence: CSVGGDRGNVNEQYF. Here the CDR3 DNA reads TGCAGCGTTGGGGGGGACAGGGGGAATGTTAACGAGCAGTACTTC.

This clone was observed once. The chain links TRBV7-9 to TRBJ2-2; D call uncertain. The CDR3 extends over 15 amino acids. The germline V and J ends were trimmed by 8 bases and 1 base, with 14 bases remaining between them. The germline V gene encodes CDR1 SEHNR and CDR2 FQNEAQ (reference sequence). DNA of the CDR3: TGTGCCAGCCCTGGCCCCCAAAGGAACACCGGGGAGCTGTTTTTT. Residues: CASPGPQRNTGELFF.

The V and J genes are TRBV28 and TRBJ1-4; D is unclear. Trimming removed 6 bases at V and 0 bases at J, with 8 bases between. Germline values: CDR1 MDHEN, CDR2 SYDVKM. The CDR3 length is 14 residues. Written as DNA, the CDR3 is TGTGCCAGCAGCTCCGGGACAACTAATGAAAAACTGTTTTTT. It translates to CASSSGTTNEKLFF.

The chain carries TRBV3-1 (or the pseudogene TRBV3-2) and TRBJ2-7; a weak D match, TRBD1 (5 bases). Trimming took off 1 base at V and 5 bases at J, with 12 bases between the two ends. CDR1 is LGHDT and CDR2 is YNNKEL in the germline V gene (reference sequence). CDR3 length: 14 residues. The CDR3 coding sequence is TGTGCCAGCAGCCAAGCCTCAGGGTTACACGAGCAGTACTTC. Protein sequence: CASSQASGLHEQYF.

V and J are TRBV5-4 and TRBJ2-7; possible D gene TRBD2, 6 bases. Germline assignment: CDR1 SGHNT and CDR2 YYREEE (reference sequence). Trimming took 4 bases from V and 6 from J, leaving 17 bases between them. The CDR3 has 14 amino acids. The CDR3 loop is CASSGEGLPIEQYF. The DNA for the CDR3 is TGTGCCAGCAGCGGAGAGGGACTGCCCATCGAGCAGTACTTC. The variable domain in full, completed from reference TRBV5-4 and TRBJ2-7, reads ETGVTQSPTHLIKTRGQQVTLRCSSQSGHNTVSWYQQALGQGPQFIFQYYREEENGRGNFPPRFSGLQFPNYSSELNVNALELDDSALYLCASSGEGLPIEQYFGPGTRLTVT.

The chain combines TRBV6-1 with TRBJ1-2, with D hard to call. Trimming took off 3 bases at V and 3 bases at J, with 8 bases between the two ends. CDR3 length: 13 residues. Germline assignment: CDR1 MNHNS and CDR2 SASEGT. The CDR3 coding sequence is TGTGCCAGCAGTGATTGGCGCGACTATGGCTACACCTTC. Translating it yields CASSDWRDYGYTF.

The rearrangement joins TRBV6-2 or TRBV6-3 to TRBJ1-5; the match to TRBD1 covers 10 bases. Germline assignment: CDR1 MNHEY and CDR2 SVGEGT. The CDR3 has 15 residues. The V gene end was trimmed by 0 bases and the J gene end by 6 bases; junction bases not matched to a gene: 2. CDR3 DNA sequence: TGTGCCAGCAGTTACTCCTGGACAGGGGGTCAGCCCCAGCATTTT. It codes for CASSYSWTGGQPQHF.

This chain joins TRBV7-8 and TRBJ1-2; weak D call: TRBD1 (6 bases). CDR1 SGHVS and CDR2 FQNEAQ come from the germline V gene. Trimming removed 5 bases from V and 5 bases from J, with 12 bases in between. The CDR3 covers 13 residues. The CDR3 nucleotides are TGTGCCAGCAGCCTAGGGGGGGTTTATGGCTACACCTTC. It encodes CASSLGGVYGYTF.